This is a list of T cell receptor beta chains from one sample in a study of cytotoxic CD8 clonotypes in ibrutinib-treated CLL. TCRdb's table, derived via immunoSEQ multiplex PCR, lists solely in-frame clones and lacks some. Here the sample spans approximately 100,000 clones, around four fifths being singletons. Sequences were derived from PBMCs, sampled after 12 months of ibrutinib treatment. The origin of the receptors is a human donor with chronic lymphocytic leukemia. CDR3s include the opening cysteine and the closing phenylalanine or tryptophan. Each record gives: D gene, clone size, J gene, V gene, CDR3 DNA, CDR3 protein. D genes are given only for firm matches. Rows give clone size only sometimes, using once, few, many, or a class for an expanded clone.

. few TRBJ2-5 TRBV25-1 TGTGCCAGCAGTGAAGCGGGGATAGCGTTTACCGGCAAGACCCAGTACTTC CASSEAGIAFTGKTQYF
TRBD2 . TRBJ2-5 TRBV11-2 TGTGCCAGCAGCTTAGTAACCGGGGGGGCGGGAGAGACCCAGTACTTC CASSLVTGGAGETQYF
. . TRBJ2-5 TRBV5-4 TGTGCCAGCAGCTTCGGCCAGCAAGAGACCCAGTACTTC CASSFGQQETQYF
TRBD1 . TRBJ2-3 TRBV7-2 TGTGCCAGCAGCTTAAGTGAGGGGGCGAATACGCAGTATTTT CASSLSEGANTQYF
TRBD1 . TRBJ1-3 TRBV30 TGTGCGGCACCCGGGACAGGGAGCTCTGGAAACACCATATATTTT CAAPGTGSSGNTIYF
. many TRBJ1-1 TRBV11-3 TGTGCCAGCAGCCCGACCCGGGGCGGGAACACTGAAGCTTTCTTT CASSPTRGGNTEAFF
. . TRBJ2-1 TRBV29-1 TGCAGCGGTCAACCCCCGGGCCGCTCCTACAATGAGCAGTTCTTC CSGQPPGRSYNEQFF
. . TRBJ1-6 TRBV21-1 TGTGCCAGCAGCAGAGGACGGGAAAAATTGGCACCCCTCCACTTT CASSRGREKLAPLHF
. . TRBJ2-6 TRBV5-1 TGCGCCAGCAGCTTGGCCGGGTTAAGGGCTGGGGCCAACGTCCTGACTTTC CASSLAGLRAGANVLTF
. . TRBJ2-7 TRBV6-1 TGTGCCAGCAGGGACGACGGGGAGCAGTACTTC CASRDDGEQYF
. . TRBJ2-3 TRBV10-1 TGCGCCAGCAGTGAGTCGTTTAGTCAATATACGCAGTATTTT CASSESFSQYTQYF
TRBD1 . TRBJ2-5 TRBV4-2 TGTGCCAGCAGCCAGACAGGGTTGGAGACCCAGTACTTC CASSQTGLETQYF
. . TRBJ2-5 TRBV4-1 TGCGCCAGCAGCCAAGTTGATCAGGAGACCCAGTACTTC CASSQVDQETQYF
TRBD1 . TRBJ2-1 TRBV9 TGTGCCAGCAGCGTACAGGGGGCGGCAAATGAGCAGTTCTTC CASSVQGAANEQFF
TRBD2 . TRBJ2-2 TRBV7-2 TGTGCCAGCAGCCTTCCGATGGGACTAGCGGGATCGAACACCGGGGAGCTGTTTTTT CASSLPMGLAGSNTGELFF
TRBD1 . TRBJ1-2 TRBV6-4 TGTGCCAGCAGTCCGGGACAGGGAAGTTCTCACTATGGCTACACCTTC CASSPGQGSSHYGYTF